The source of this T cell receptor beta chain is a study of blood T cells in healthy people across ages. Deletions cut 4 bases from V and 2 bases from J, with 15 bases between. There are 15 residues in the CDR3. CDR1 is SGHRS, CDR2 YFSETQ, per germline. PCR was performed a second time for about 7 to 11 cycles using a sample-barcoded 5' primer and a J-beta primer mix. A 12-random-nucleotide template-switch adaptor tagged each cDNA molecule. One entry per CDR3 protein results from TCRdb running MiXCR on the 5' RACE reads. The table has 550,000 to 700,000 distinct CDR3 sequences, roughly 29% seen once. This clonotype was counted a few times. What it binds is not known. Study-level results: Age showed a roughly linear inverse relationship with TCR beta diversity per million T cells. Strong correlation existed between TCR beta diversity and naive T cell percentage.

The rearrangement uses TRBV5-1 and TRBJ1-1; no firm D call. The receptor comes from a woman aged 65 to 85 in good health. The sequencing input was blood. The CDR3 DNA follows: TGCGCCAGCAGCCCTGGAACGATCCTTAACACTGAAGCTTTCTTT. Its translation is CASSPGTILNTEAFF.